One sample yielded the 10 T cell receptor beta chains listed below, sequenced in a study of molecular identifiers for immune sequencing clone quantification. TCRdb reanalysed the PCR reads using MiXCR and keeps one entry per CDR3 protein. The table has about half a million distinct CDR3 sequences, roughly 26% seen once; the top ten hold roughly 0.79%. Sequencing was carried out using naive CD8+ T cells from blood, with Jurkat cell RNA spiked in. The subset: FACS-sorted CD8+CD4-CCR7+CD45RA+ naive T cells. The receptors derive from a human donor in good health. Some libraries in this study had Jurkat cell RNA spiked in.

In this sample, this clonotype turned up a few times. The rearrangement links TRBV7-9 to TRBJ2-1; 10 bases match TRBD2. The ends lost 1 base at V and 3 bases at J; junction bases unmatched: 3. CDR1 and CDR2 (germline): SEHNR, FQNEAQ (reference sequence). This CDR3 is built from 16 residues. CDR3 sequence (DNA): TGTGCCAGCAGCTTAGTTACTAGCGGGGACTACAATGAGCAGTTCTTC. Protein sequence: CASSLVTSGDYNEQFF.

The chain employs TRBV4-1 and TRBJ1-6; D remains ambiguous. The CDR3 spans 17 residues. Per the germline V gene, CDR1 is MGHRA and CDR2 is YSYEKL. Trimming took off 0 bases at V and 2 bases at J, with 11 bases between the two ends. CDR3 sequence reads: CASSQDHGRTYNSPLHF. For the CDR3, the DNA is TGCGCCAGCAGCCAAGATCATGGACGGACCTATAATTCACCCCTCCACTTT.

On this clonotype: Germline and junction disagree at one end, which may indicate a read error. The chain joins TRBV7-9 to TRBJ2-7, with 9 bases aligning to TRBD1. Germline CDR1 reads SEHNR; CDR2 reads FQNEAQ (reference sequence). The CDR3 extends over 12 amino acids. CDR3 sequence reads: CGSSRDRDEQYF. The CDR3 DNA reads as TGTGGCAGCAGCCGGGACAGGGACGAGCAGTACTTC.

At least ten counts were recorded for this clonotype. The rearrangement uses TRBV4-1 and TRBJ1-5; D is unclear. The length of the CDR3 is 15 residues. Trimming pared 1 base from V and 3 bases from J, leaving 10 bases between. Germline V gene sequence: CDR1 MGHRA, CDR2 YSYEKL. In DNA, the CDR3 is TGCGCCAGCAGCCAAGCCGCAGCCCTCAATCAGCCCCAGCATTTT. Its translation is CASSQAAALNQPQHF.

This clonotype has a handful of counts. As DNA, the CDR3 is TGTGCCAGCAGCGATTCCCGTCGGTACGAGCAGTACTTC. This codes for CASSDSRRYEQYF. The J gene is TRBJ2-7, the V gene TRBV7-9; no clear D. CDR3 size: 13 residues. The V and J ends lost 5 bases and 4 bases respectively, with 12 bases between them. The V gene's germline CDR1 is SEHNR and CDR2 FQNEAQ (reference sequence).

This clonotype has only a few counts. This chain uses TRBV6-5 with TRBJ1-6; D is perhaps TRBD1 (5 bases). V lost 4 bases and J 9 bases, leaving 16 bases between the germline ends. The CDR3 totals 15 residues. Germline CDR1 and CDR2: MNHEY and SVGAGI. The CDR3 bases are TGTGCCAGCAGTTGCTCGTGGGTTGGGGGTTCACCCCTCCACTTT. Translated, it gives CASSCSWVGGSPLHF.

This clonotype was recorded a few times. DNA for the CDR3: TGTGCCAGCAGCTTAGATCTTAAGGCTGAAGCTTTCTTT. Translated: CASSLDLKAEAFF. The gene calls are TRBV11-2 and TRBJ1-1; D not resolved. This CDR3 is built from 13 residues. Trimming removed 0 bases at V and 6 bases at J, with 8 bases between. CDR1 and CDR2 from the germline V gene are SGHAT and FQNNGV.

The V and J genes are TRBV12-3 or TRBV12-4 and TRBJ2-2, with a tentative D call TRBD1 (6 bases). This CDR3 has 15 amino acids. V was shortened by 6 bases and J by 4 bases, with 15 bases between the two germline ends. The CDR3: CASRNDRRSTGELFF. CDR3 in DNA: TGTGCCAGCAGGAACGACAGGCGAAGCACCGGGGAGCTGTTTTTT.

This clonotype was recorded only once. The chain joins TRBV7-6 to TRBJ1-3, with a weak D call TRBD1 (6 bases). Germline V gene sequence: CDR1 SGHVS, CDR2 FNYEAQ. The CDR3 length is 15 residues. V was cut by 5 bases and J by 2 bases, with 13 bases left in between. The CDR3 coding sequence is TGTGCCAGCAGCGCCGCAGGGGCAGCTGGAAACACCATATATTTT. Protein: CASSAAGAAGNTIYF.

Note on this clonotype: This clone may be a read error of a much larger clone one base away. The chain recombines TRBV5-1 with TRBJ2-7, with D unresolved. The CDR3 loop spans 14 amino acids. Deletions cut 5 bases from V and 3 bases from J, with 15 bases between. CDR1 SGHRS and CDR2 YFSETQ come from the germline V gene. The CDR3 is CASSFPGRHYEQYF. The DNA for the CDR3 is TGCGCCAGCAGTTTCCCCGGACGGCACTACGAGCAGTACTTC.